These T cell receptor beta chains were read from a single sample in a study of blood T cell repertoires in COVID-19. Generated by immunoSEQ multiplex PCR, the TCRdb table keeps only in-frame clones and is missing some. In the table there are fewer than 65,000 clones, 70% to 90% of which are singletons. The sample taken for sequencing was peripheral blood. These receptor sequences come from a man between 60 and 70 years old with acute or convalescent COVID-19. CDR3s include the opening cysteine and the closing phenylalanine or tryptophan. Fields, in order: CDR3 length, V gene, D gene, J gene, clone size, CDR3 protein, CDR3 DNA. D genes are given only for firm matches. The size entry is marked missing in some rows and otherwise reads once, few, many or a size class.

cdr3_length: 17
v_call: TRBV19
d_call: .
j_call: TRBJ2-2
clone_size: .
cdr3_aa: CASSIGAGALNTGELFF
cdr3_nt: TGTGCCAGTAGTATAGGGGCGGGGGCGCTGAACACCGGGGAGCTGTTTTTT

cdr3_length: 14
v_call: TRBV6-5
d_call: TRBD1
j_call: TRBJ1-4
clone_size: .
cdr3_aa: CASMDRGRNEKLFF
cdr3_nt: TGTGCCAGCATGGACAGGGGCCGGAATGAAAAACTGTTTTTT

cdr3_length: 16
v_call: TRBV6-2/TRBV6-3
d_call: TRBD2
j_call: TRBJ2-3
clone_size: once
cdr3_aa: CASSYSSGLATDTQYF
cdr3_nt: TGTGCCAGCAGTTACTCGTCGGGACTAGCCACAGATACGCAGTATTTT

cdr3_length: 15
v_call: TRBV4-1
d_call: .
j_call: TRBJ1-1
clone_size: .
cdr3_aa: CASSRERAMNTEAFF
cdr3_nt: TGCGCCAGCAGCCGGGAGAGAGCTATGAACACTGAAGCTTTCTTT

cdr3_length: 14
v_call: TRBV2
d_call: TRBD1
j_call: TRBJ1-2
clone_size: .
cdr3_aa: CASRGQGALLGYTF
cdr3_nt: TGTGCCAGCAGGGGACAGGGGGCCCTTCTCGGCTACACCTTC

cdr3_length: 17
v_call: TRBV18
d_call: .
j_call: TRBJ1-2
clone_size: .
cdr3_aa: CASSSKDRTASRDGYTF
cdr3_nt: TGTGCCAGCTCCAGCAAGGATAGAACGGCCTCGAGGGATGGCTACACCTTC

cdr3_length: 14
v_call: TRBV6-1
d_call: TRBD1
j_call: TRBJ2-3
clone_size: .
cdr3_aa: CATAVGTGTDTQYF
cdr3_nt: TGTGCTACAGCAGTAGGGACAGGGACAGATACGCAGTATTTT

cdr3_length: 15
v_call: TRBV14
d_call: .
j_call: TRBJ1-5
clone_size: .
cdr3_aa: CASSQESHSNQPQHF
cdr3_nt: TGTGCCAGCAGCCAAGAAAGCCATAGCAATCAGCCCCAGCATTTT

cdr3_length: 14
v_call: TRBV2
d_call: TRBD2
j_call: TRBJ2-2
clone_size: .
cdr3_aa: CASTASGNTGELFF
cdr3_nt: TGTGCCAGCACGGCTAGCGGGAACACCGGGGAGCTGTTTTTT

cdr3_length: 13
v_call: TRBV5-1
d_call: TRBD1
j_call: TRBJ1-5
clone_size: .
cdr3_aa: CASRQGSNQPQHF
cdr3_nt: TGCGCCAGTCGACAGGGTTCAAATCAGCCCCAGCATTTT